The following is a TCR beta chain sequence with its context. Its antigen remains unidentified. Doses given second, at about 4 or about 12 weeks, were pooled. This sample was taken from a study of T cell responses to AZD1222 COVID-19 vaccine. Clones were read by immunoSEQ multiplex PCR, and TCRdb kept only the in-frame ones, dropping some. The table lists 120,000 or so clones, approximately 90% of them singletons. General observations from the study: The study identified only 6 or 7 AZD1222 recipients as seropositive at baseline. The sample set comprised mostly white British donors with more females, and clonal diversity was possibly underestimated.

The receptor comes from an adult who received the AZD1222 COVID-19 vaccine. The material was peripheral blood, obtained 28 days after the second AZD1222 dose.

The CDR3 spells CSVVSTDSSYEQYF. CDR3 DNA: TGCAGCGTTGTGTCGACGGATAGCTCCTACGAGCAGTACTTC. This rearrangement joins TRBV29-1 to TRBJ2-7; D is unresolved. V was pared by 4 bases and J by 0 bases, with 13 bases between. This CDR3 spans 14 amino acids. In germline, CDR1 is SQVTM, CDR2 ANQGSEA.